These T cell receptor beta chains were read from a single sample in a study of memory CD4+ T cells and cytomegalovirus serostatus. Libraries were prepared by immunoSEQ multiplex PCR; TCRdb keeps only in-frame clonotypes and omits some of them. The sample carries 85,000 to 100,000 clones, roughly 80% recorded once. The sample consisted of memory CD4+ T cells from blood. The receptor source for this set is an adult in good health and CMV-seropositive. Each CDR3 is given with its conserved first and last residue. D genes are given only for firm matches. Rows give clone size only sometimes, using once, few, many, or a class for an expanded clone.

cdr3_nt: TGTGCCAGCAGTTTTGGGGGAGTCCGGACTGAAGCTTTCTTT; cdr3_aa: CASSFGGVRTEAFF; j_call: TRBJ1-1; clone_size: few; d_call: -; v_call: TRBV27; cdr3_length: 14
cdr3_nt: TGCGCCAGCAGCCCCCGAACCCAGGCGGAGCAGTACTTC; cdr3_aa: CASSPRTQAEQYF; j_call: TRBJ2-7; clone_size: -; d_call: -; v_call: TRBV4-3; cdr3_length: 13
cdr3_nt: TGTGCCAGCAGCGTAAAGGGAGCCTACGAGCAGTACTTC; cdr3_aa: CASSVKGAYEQYF; j_call: TRBJ2-7; clone_size: -; d_call: -; v_call: TRBV7-2; cdr3_length: 13
cdr3_nt: TGTGCCAGCAGCTTTAACAGGGGGCATAGAAACACCATATATTTT; cdr3_aa: CASSFNRGHRNTIYF; j_call: TRBJ1-3; clone_size: -; d_call: TRBD1; v_call: TRBV7-9; cdr3_length: 15
cdr3_nt: TGTGCCAGCAGCTTCTCTAGCGGAAACGAGCAGTACTTC; cdr3_aa: CASSFSSGNEQYF; j_call: TRBJ2-7; clone_size: -; d_call: TRBD2; v_call: TRBV11-3; cdr3_length: 13
cdr3_nt: TGTGCCACCCGCGGGGGTGAAAAACTGTTTTTT; cdr3_aa: CATRGGEKLFF; j_call: TRBJ1-4; clone_size: -; d_call: -; v_call: TRBV6-6; cdr3_length: 11
cdr3_nt: TGCGCCAGCAGCTTAGGCGTAGGGCAGTACTTC; cdr3_aa: CASSLGVGQYF; j_call: TRBJ2-7; clone_size: -; d_call: -; v_call: TRBV5-1; cdr3_length: 11
cdr3_nt: TGTGCCAGCAGCCCAGGGTGGGCCACTGAAGCTTTCTTT; cdr3_aa: CASSPGWATEAFF; j_call: TRBJ1-1; clone_size: few; d_call: -; v_call: TRBV27; cdr3_length: 13
cdr3_nt: TGCAGCGTGCCAAACAGGGTTTCCTCCTACAATGAGCAGTTCTTC; cdr3_aa: CSVPNRVSSYNEQFF; j_call: TRBJ2-1; clone_size: -; d_call: -; v_call: TRBV29-1; cdr3_length: 15
cdr3_nt: TGTGCCAGCAGTTTAGGAGTGGCAGGGGCATCAGGGGCCAACGTCCTGACTTTC; cdr3_aa: CASSLGVAGASGANVLTF; j_call: TRBJ2-6; clone_size: -; d_call: -; v_call: TRBV28; cdr3_length: 18
cdr3_nt: TGTGCCTGGAGTGTCGGCAGCGGCTACACCTTC; cdr3_aa: CAWSVGSGYTF; j_call: TRBJ1-2; clone_size: few; d_call: -; v_call: TRBV30; cdr3_length: 11
cdr3_nt: TGCGCCAGCAGCGTCAGGGGAGCGGGTGGATACAATGAGCAGTTCTTC; cdr3_aa: CASSVRGAGGYNEQFF; j_call: TRBJ2-1; clone_size: -; d_call: -; v_call: TRBV5-1; cdr3_length: 16
cdr3_nt: TGTGCCAGCAGTCCCACGGGCAGGACAGGGGCCCCTGGCTACACCTTC; cdr3_aa: CASSPTGRTGAPGYTF; j_call: TRBJ1-2; clone_size: -; d_call: TRBD1; v_call: TRBV28; cdr3_length: 16
cdr3_nt: TGTGCCAGCAGCTTGGCGGGTTACTCCTACAATGAGCAGTTCTTC; cdr3_aa: CASSLAGYSYNEQFF; j_call: TRBJ2-1; clone_size: -; d_call: -; v_call: TRBV11-2; cdr3_length: 15
cdr3_nt: TGTGCCAGCAGCGAGGCGCTAGGCAGGGCCTACGAGCAGTACTTC; cdr3_aa: CASSEALGRAYEQYF; j_call: TRBJ2-7; clone_size: -; d_call: -; v_call: TRBV9; cdr3_length: 15
cdr3_nt: TGTGCCAGCTCACTCCAGGGGGCACAAGAAAAACTGTTTTTT; cdr3_aa: CASSLQGAQEKLFF; j_call: TRBJ1-4; clone_size: -; d_call: TRBD1; v_call: TRBV18; cdr3_length: 14
cdr3_nt: TGTGCCAGCACCCTAGCGGGCGGGACCTACAATGAGCAGTTCTTC; cdr3_aa: CASTLAGGTYNEQFF; j_call: TRBJ2-1; clone_size: -; d_call: TRBD2; v_call: TRBV5-4; cdr3_length: 15
cdr3_nt: TGTGCCAGCAGCCAAGCAGCGGGTTCTAGCACAGATACGCAGTATTTT; cdr3_aa: CASSQAAGSSTDTQYF; j_call: TRBJ2-3; clone_size: -; d_call: -; v_call: TRBV14; cdr3_length: 16
cdr3_nt: TGTGCCAGCAGTTTAACAGGCGGCTATGGCTACACCTTC; cdr3_aa: CASSLTGGYGYTF; j_call: TRBJ1-2; clone_size: -; d_call: -; v_call: TRBV28; cdr3_length: 13
cdr3_nt: TGTGCCAGCAGCTTATATGGCTCTGGAACAGATACGCAGTATTTT; cdr3_aa: CASSLYGSGTDTQYF; j_call: TRBJ2-3; clone_size: few; d_call: -; v_call: TRBV7-3; cdr3_length: 15
cdr3_nt: TGCAGCGTTGAAGGCAGGGGACCTGAAGCTTTCTTT; cdr3_aa: CSVEGRGPEAFF; j_call: TRBJ1-1; clone_size: few; d_call: -; v_call: TRBV29-1; cdr3_length: 12
cdr3_nt: TGTGCCAGCAGCGTGGGATTCAGGGGCTCCTACAATGAGCAGTTCTTC; cdr3_aa: CASSVGFRGSYNEQFF; j_call: TRBJ2-1; clone_size: once; d_call: -; v_call: TRBV9; cdr3_length: 16
cdr3_nt: TGTGCCAGCACCCCCGGGGAGGCAGGGGTCCACGAGCAGTACTTC; cdr3_aa: CASTPGEAGVHEQYF; j_call: TRBJ2-7; clone_size: -; d_call: -; v_call: TRBV6-5; cdr3_length: 15
cdr3_nt: TGTGCCATCAGTGATAGCCTAGCGGGAGGTGGAGAGCAGTACTTC; cdr3_aa: CAISDSLAGGGEQYF; j_call: TRBJ2-7; clone_size: -; d_call: TRBD2; v_call: TRBV10-3; cdr3_length: 15
cdr3_nt: TGTGCCAGCACCCAGACAGGGGGAAATGAAAAACTGTTTTTT; cdr3_aa: CASTQTGGNEKLFF; j_call: TRBJ1-4; clone_size: -; d_call: TRBD1; v_call: TRBV6-1; cdr3_length: 14
cdr3_nt: TGTGCCACCAAAATATCCAGAGGAGAAAAACTGTTTTTT; cdr3_aa: CATKISRGEKLFF; j_call: TRBJ1-4; clone_size: once; d_call: -; v_call: TRBV28; cdr3_length: 13
cdr3_nt: TGTGCCAGCAGCCAACTTGACGCCGGGGGGATCTATGGCTACACCTTC; cdr3_aa: CASSQLDAGGIYGYTF; j_call: TRBJ1-2; clone_size: -; d_call: -; v_call: TRBV4-2; cdr3_length: 16
cdr3_nt: TGCGCCAGCAGCGTTGACAGGGGGCTGTCCGGGGAGCTGTTTTTT; cdr3_aa: CASSVDRGLSGELFF; j_call: TRBJ2-2; clone_size: -; d_call: TRBD1; v_call: TRBV5-1; cdr3_length: 15
cdr3_nt: TGTGCCAGCAGCCCCCTCACCGGGACAGGGGGTTGGAATGAGCAGTTCTTC; cdr3_aa: CASSPLTGTGGWNEQFF; j_call: TRBJ2-1; clone_size: -; d_call: TRBD1; v_call: TRBV11-1; cdr3_length: 17
cdr3_nt: TGCGCCAGCAGCACAAACTACGAGCAGTACTTC; cdr3_aa: CASSTNYEQYF; j_call: TRBJ2-7; clone_size: -; d_call: -; v_call: TRBV5-1; cdr3_length: 11
cdr3_nt: TGTCCTGGGAGCGCCCCGAGCGGGCAGGGCCGTAATGAAAAACTGTTTTTT; cdr3_aa: CPGSAPSGQGRNEKLFF; j_call: TRBJ1-4; clone_size: -; d_call: -; v_call: TRBV22-1; cdr3_length: 17
cdr3_nt: TGTGCCAGCTCCCCGCGCTTGAACACTGAAGCTTTCTTT; cdr3_aa: CASSPRLNTEAFF; j_call: TRBJ1-1; clone_size: -; d_call: -; v_call: TRBV18; cdr3_length: 13
cdr3_nt: TGTGCCAGCAGCTTAGCGAGGACAGCCCAAGAGACCCAGTACTTC; cdr3_aa: CASSLARTAQETQYF; j_call: TRBJ2-5; clone_size: -; d_call: -; v_call: TRBV7-2; cdr3_length: 15
cdr3_nt: TGTGCCAGCAGTTACATGAGTCCAGGGGCAAACTATGGCTACACCTTC; cdr3_aa: CASSYMSPGANYGYTF; j_call: TRBJ1-2; clone_size: -; d_call: -; v_call: TRBV6-6; cdr3_length: 16
cdr3_nt: TGTGCCAGCAGCTGGGGGCTGGCTAGCACAGATACGCAGTATTTT; cdr3_aa: CASSWGLASTDTQYF; j_call: TRBJ2-3; clone_size: once; d_call: -; v_call: TRBV5-4; cdr3_length: 15
cdr3_nt: TGTGCCAGCTCACTAGTCGGCAGGGCTCTACCCTACGAGCAGTACTTC; cdr3_aa: CASSLVGRALPYEQYF; j_call: TRBJ2-7; clone_size: once; d_call: -; v_call: TRBV18; cdr3_length: 16
cdr3_nt: TGTGCCAGCAGCTTGGCCAGGGGAGGGGGGCCTACGAACACCGGGGAGCTGTTTTTT; cdr3_aa: CASSLARGGGPTNTGELFF; j_call: TRBJ2-2; clone_size: -; d_call: -; v_call: TRBV5-4; cdr3_length: 19
cdr3_nt: TGTGCCAGCAGGGTTGACACTAACTCTGGAAACACCATATATTTT; cdr3_aa: CASRVDTNSGNTIYF; j_call: TRBJ1-3; clone_size: -; d_call: -; v_call: TRBV7-6; cdr3_length: 15
cdr3_nt: TGTGCCAGCAGTTCCTTAGCGGGAGGGTCCGGCATCCAGTATTTT; cdr3_aa: CASSSLAGGSGIQYF; j_call: TRBJ2-3; clone_size: -; d_call: TRBD2; v_call: TRBV27; cdr3_length: 15
cdr3_nt: TGTGCCAGCAGCCACGGACAAATGGGCTACAATGAGCAGTTCTTC; cdr3_aa: CASSHGQMGYNEQFF; j_call: TRBJ2-1; clone_size: -; d_call: -; v_call: TRBV7-2; cdr3_length: 15
cdr3_nt: TGTGCCAGCAGCTTAGATCTGAACACTGAAGCTTTCTTT; cdr3_aa: CASSLDLNTEAFF; j_call: TRBJ1-1; clone_size: few; d_call: -; v_call: TRBV7-8; cdr3_length: 13
cdr3_nt: TGTGCCACCAGCCCCCACCCCCCCATTGTTGAAGCTTTCTTT; cdr3_aa: CATSPHPPIVEAFF; j_call: TRBJ1-1; clone_size: -; d_call: -; v_call: TRBV15; cdr3_length: 14